The following is a TCR beta chain sequence with its context. The data were obtained in a study of T cell changes during pregnancy in multiple sclerosis. TCRdb keeps only in-frame clones here, not all; method: immunoSEQ multiplex PCR. Of 79,000 or so clones detected, about 91% appear once; the ten largest clones hold 1.5% to 2%. The clonotype comes from a female donor in good health, enrolled as a control in a pregnancy study. This sample comprised peripheral blood, obtained in the first trimester of pregnancy.

CDR3 amino acids: CASSSRDRATDTQYF. CDR3 in DNA: TGCGCCAGCAGCTCTCGGGACAGGGCCACAGATACGCAGTATTTT. The chain carries TRBV4-3 and TRBJ2-3, with 9 bases that match TRBD1. Germline V lookup: CDR1 LGHNA, CDR2 YSLEER. V shed 5 bases, J shed 2 bases, and the junction held 5 bases outside the gene matches. The CDR3 totals 15 residues.